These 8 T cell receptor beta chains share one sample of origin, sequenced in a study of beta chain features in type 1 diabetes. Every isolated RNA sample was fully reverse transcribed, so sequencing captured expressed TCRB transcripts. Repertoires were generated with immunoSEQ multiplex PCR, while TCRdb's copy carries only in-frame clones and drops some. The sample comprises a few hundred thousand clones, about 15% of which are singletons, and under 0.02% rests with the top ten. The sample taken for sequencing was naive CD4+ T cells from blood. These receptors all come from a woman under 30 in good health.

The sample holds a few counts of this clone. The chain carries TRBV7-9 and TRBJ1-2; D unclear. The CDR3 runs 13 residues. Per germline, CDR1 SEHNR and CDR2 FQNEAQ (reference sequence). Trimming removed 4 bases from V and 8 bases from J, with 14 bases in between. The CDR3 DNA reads TGTGCCAGCAGCTGGAGAGGCGAGGAGGGCTACACCTTC. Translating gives CASSWRGEEGYTF.

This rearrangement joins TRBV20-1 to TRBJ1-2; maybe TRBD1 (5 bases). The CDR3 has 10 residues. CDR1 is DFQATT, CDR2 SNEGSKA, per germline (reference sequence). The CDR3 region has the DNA TGCAGCCTGGGGGGGAGTGGCTACACCTTC. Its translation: CSLGGSGYTF.

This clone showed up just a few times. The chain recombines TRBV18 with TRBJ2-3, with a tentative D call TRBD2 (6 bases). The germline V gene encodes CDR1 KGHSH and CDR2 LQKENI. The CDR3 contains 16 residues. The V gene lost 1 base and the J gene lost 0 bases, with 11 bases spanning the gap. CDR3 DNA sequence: TGTGCCAGCTCACCACGACCGGGGACTAGCACAGATACGCAGTATTTT. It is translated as CASSPRPGTSTDTQYF.

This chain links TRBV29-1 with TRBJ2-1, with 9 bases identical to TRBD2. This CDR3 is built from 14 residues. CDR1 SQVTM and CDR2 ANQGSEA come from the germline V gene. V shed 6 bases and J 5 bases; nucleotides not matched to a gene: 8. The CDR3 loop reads CSVDLAGPHNEQFF. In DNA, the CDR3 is TGCAGCGTCGATCTAGCGGGGCCGCACAATGAGCAGTTCTTC.

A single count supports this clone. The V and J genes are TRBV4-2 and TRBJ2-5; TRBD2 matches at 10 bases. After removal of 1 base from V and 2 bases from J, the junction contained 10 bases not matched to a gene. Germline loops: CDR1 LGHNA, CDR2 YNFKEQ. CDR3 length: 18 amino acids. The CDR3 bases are TGTGCCAGCAGCCAAGTTACTAGCGGGATCTGGGTTCAAGAGACCCAGTACTTC. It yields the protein CASSQVTSGIWVQETQYF.

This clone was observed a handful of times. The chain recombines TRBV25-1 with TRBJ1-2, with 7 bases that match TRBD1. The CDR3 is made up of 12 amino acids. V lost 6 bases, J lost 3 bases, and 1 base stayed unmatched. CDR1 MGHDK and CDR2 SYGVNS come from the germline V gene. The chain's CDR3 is CASRGGDYGYTF. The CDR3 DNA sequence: TGTGCCAGCAGAGGGGGCGACTATGGCTACACCTTC.

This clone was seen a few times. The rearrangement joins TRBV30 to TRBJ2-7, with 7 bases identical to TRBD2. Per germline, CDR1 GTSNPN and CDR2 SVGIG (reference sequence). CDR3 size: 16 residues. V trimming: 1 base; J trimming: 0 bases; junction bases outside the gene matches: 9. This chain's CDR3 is CAWSDPNLAASYEQYF. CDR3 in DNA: TGTGCCTGGAGTGACCCTAATCTAGCGGCCTCCTACGAGCAGTACTTC.

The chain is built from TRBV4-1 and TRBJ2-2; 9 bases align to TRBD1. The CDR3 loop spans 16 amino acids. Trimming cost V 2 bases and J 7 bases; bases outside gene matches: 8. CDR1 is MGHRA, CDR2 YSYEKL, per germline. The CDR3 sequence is CASSQSRDRVDGELFF. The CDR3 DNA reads TGCGCCAGCAGCCAAAGCCGGGACAGGGTGGACGGGGAGCTGTTTTTT.